The 15 T cell receptor beta chains reported below all come from one sample, sequenced in a study of blood T cell repertoires in COVID-19. Profiled with immunoSEQ multiplex PCR; TCRdb holds only in-frame clones, not every one. The sample yields some 130,000 clones, around 77% seen once. Sequences were obtained from peripheral blood. These receptors originate from a human donor in a cohort sampled during active COVID-19.

Note on this clone: This CDR3 is also generated by other DNA sequences in the sample. J is TRBJ2-1 and V is TRBV7-9; maybe TRBD1 (6 bases). The CDR3 sequence is 13 residues long. Germline loops: CDR1 SEHNR, CDR2 FQNEAQ (reference sequence). The germline V and J ends were trimmed by 5 bases and 5 bases, with 10 bases remaining between them. This CDR3 is CASSLSGDNEQFF. The CDR3 DNA is TGTGCCAGCAGCCTATCAGGGGACAATGAGCAGTTCTTC.

The chain links TRBV5-5 to TRBJ1-4; TRBD1 might be the D (5 bases). The CDR3 is 16 residues long. CDR1 is SGHKS and CDR2 is YYEKEE in the germline V gene (reference sequence). V was pared by 3 bases and J by 6 bases, with 18 bases between. The CDR3 region is CASSWTMGGGYEKLFF. DNA of the CDR3: TGTGCCAGCAGCTGGACGATGGGGGGAGGATATGAAAAACTGTTTTTT. The full variable domain, in which reference TRBV5-5 and TRBJ1-4 provide the parts outside the CDR3, is DAGVTQSPTHLIKTRGQQVTLRCSPISGHKSVSWYQQVLGQGPQFIFQYYEKEERGRGNFPDRFSARQFPNYSSELNVNALLLGDSALYLCASSWTMGGGYEKLFFGSGTQLSVL.

The chain uses TRBV19 and TRBJ2-6; no reliable D call. CDR1 and CDR2 (germline): LNHDA, SQIVND (reference sequence). V was pared by 3 bases and J by 0 bases, with 9 bases between. The CDR3 totals 16 residues. The CDR3 loop reads CASSIWRSSGANVLTF. Here the CDR3 DNA reads TGTGCCAGTAGTATTTGGCGGAGCTCTGGGGCCAACGTCCTGACTTTC.

The J gene is TRBJ1-2, the V gene TRBV6-1, with TRBD1 matching 7 bases. Trimming removed 2 bases from V and 2 bases from J; junction bases left unmatched: 5. Germline loops: CDR1 MNHNS, CDR2 SASEGT. CDR3 length: 15 amino acids. The CDR3 DNA is TGTGCCAGCAGTGAACCCGGGACAGCCAACTATGGCTACACCTTC. It specifies CASSEPGTANYGYTF.

The chain uses TRBV10-1 and TRBJ1-3; D is possibly TRBD1 (6 bases). The germline gives CDR1 WNHNN, CDR2 SYGVQD (reference sequence). The CDR3 totals 16 residues. V gave up 8 bases and J gave up 2 bases, with 19 bases separating them. CDR3 region: CASVPPRGDPGNTIYF. The CDR3 bases are TGCGCCAGCGTACCTCCCAGGGGTGATCCTGGAAACACCATATATTTT.

The chain joins TRBV5-1 to TRBJ1-6; D perhaps matches TRBD1 (6 bases). The CDR3 covers 16 residues. CDR1 and CDR2 from the germline V gene are SGHRS and YFSETQ. V was clipped by 2 bases and J by 5 bases, with 14 bases between them. CDR3 amino acids: CASSLGQREDNSPLHF. CDR3 coding DNA: TGCGCCAGCAGCTTAGGACAGCGGGAAGATAATTCACCCCTCCACTTT.

This clone was detected only a few times. Other nucleotide sequences from this sample produce the same CDR3. The rearrangement links TRBV19 to TRBJ1-1; D gene uncertain. CDR3 length: 14 residues. V lost 1 base to trimming and J lost 1 base, with 7 bases between them. Germline values: CDR1 LNHDA, CDR2 SQIVND (reference sequence). The CDR3: CASSIATGNTEAFF. The DNA of the CDR3 is TGTGCCAGTAGTATAGCCACCGGGAACACTGAAGCTTTCTTT.

This clone occurred many times. The genes are TRBV25-1 and TRBJ2-7, with a possible D match to TRBD2 (5 bases). CDR3 length equals 12 residues. CDR1 is MGHDK and CDR2 is SYGVNS in the germline V gene. The germline V and J ends were trimmed by 4 bases and 4 bases, with 8 bases remaining between them. Here the CDR3 reads CASSAPGYEQYF. CDR3 in DNA: TGTGCCAGCAGTGCGCCGGGGTACGAGCAGTACTTC.

J is TRBJ2-3 and V is TRBV5-1; 9 nucleotides line up with TRBD2. Trimming took 1 base from V and 5 from J; bases not matched to a gene: 8. Germline V gives CDR1 SGHRS, CDR2 YFSETQ. The CDR3 length is 16 residues. This chain's CDR3 is CASSLFSGGSIDTQYF. The CDR3, as DNA: TGCGCCAGCAGCTTGTTCAGCGGGGGGTCGATAGATACGCAGTATTTT.

V and J are TRBV18 and TRBJ1-5; no firm D call. The V end was cut by 2 bases, the J end by 3 bases, with 11 bases between. CDR3 length equals 15 residues. Germline assignment: CDR1 KGHSH and CDR2 LQKENI. Here the CDR3 reads CASSPMTGNNQPQHF. The DNA of the CDR3 is TGTGCCAGCTCACCAATGACGGGAAACAATCAGCCCCAGCATTTT. The whole variable domain, remainder taken from reference TRBV18 and TRBJ1-5, is NAGVMQNPRHLVRRRGQEARLRCSPMKGHSHVYWYRQLPEEGLKFMVYLQKENIIDESGMPKERFSAEFPKEGPSILRIQQVVRGDSAAYFCASSPMTGNNQPQHFGDGTRLSIL.

V and J are TRBV24-1 and TRBJ2-3; TRBD1 agrees at 12 bases. Trimming cost V 4 bases and J 5 bases; bases outside gene matches: 6. CDR1 and CDR2 (germline): KGHDR, SFDVKD. The CDR3 is made up of 16 amino acids. The CDR3, as DNA: TGTGCCACCAGTGACCCGGGACAGGGGGCGCGAGATACGCAGTATTTT. It encodes CATSDPGQGARDTQYF.

This chain links TRBV7-2 with TRBJ1-2; D not resolved. Looked up from germline, CDR1 is SGHTA and CDR2 is FQGNSA. The CDR3 extends over 13 amino acids. V was trimmed by 7 bases and J by 4 bases, leaving 13 bases between them. CDR3 amino acids: CASKYSVVYGYTF. The CDR3 nucleotides read TGTGCCAGCAAATACTCGGTTGTCTATGGCTACACCTTC.

The chain couples TRBV5-5 to TRBJ2-2, with 9 bases matching TRBD1. V was clipped by 0 bases and J by 0 bases; unmatched bases: 3. Germline loops: CDR1 SGHKS, CDR2 YYEKEE (reference sequence). The CDR3 runs to 17 residues. The CDR3 reads CASSLDRQGANTGELFF. CDR3 DNA sequence: TGTGCCAGCAGCTTGGACAGACAGGGGGCGAACACCGGGGAGCTGTTTTTT.

The chain carries TRBV20-1 and TRBJ2-1; 8 bases fit TRBD2. This CDR3 spans 15 amino acids. J was trimmed by 8 bases and V by 3 bases; bases with no gene match: 12. Germline V gives CDR1 DFQATT, CDR2 SNEGSKA (reference sequence). The CDR3 protein is CSASPPGLGEDEQFF. The CDR3 nucleotides read TGCAGTGCTAGTCCCCCGGGACTAGGCGAAGATGAGCAGTTCTTC.

The table lists this clone with a count of one. The rearrangement uses TRBV11-2 and TRBJ2-5; 7 nucleotides line up with TRBD2. Trimming removed 3 bases from V and 5 bases from J; junction bases left unmatched: 18. CDR1 is SGHAT, CDR2 FQNNGV, per germline. There are 18 residues in the CDR3. The CDR3 sequence: CASSLTAHGGIPGETQYF. Written as DNA, the CDR3 is TGTGCCAGCAGCTTGACCGCCCACGGGGGGATACCAGGGGAGACCCAGTACTTC.